This T cell receptor (beta chain) is drawn from a study of T cells in Graves' hyperthyroidism and ophthalmopathy. In the study overall: Initial diagnosis, before any treatment, was when peripheral blood was collected. Broader study findings: Ophthalmopathy was predicted by the model a median of approximately 6 months ahead of onset.

This CDR3 has 17 residues. The J segment lost 5 bases and the V segment lost 5 bases, leaving 15 bases of the junction unmatched. The germline V gene has CDR1 SGHTA and CDR2 FQGNSA. The source material, RNA transcripts, was used to amplify TCR beta CDR3 regions. The primer set for the first-round RT-PCR of the TCR CDR3 was HTBI. TCRdb analysed the multiplex PCR reads with MiXCR anew, one entry per CDR3 protein. The sample records about 180,000 distinct CDR3 sequences, about 17% being singletons. This clonotype was counted at least ten times. Its antigen is not identified. The chain couples TRBV7-2 to TRBJ2-7; TRBD2 matches at 10 bases. This TCR came from a woman aged 45-65 years with Graves' hyperthyroidism. The material sequenced was blood. CDR3 DNA sequence: TGTGCCAGCAGCCTTCAGGCCGTAGCGGGGGGAGCCCACGAGCAGTACTTC. Translation gives CASSLQAVAGGAHEQYF.